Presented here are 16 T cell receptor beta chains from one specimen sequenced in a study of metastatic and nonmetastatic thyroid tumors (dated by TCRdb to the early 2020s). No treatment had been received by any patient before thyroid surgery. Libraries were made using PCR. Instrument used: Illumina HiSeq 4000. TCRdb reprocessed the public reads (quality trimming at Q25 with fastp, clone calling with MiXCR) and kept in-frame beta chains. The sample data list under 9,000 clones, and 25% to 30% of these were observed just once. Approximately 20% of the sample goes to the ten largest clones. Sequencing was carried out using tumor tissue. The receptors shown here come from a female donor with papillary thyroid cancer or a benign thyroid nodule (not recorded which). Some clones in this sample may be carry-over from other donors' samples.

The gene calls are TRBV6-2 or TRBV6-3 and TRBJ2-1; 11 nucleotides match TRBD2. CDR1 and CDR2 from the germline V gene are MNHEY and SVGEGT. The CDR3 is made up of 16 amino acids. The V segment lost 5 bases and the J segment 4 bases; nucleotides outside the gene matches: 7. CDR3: CASSPWTSGPYNEQFF. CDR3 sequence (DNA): TGTGCCAGCAGTCCCTGGACTAGCGGGCCTTACAATGAGCAGTTCTTC.

The CDR3 loop is CASSLDRANYGYTF. The CDR3 coding sequence is TGTGCCAGCAGCTTAGACAGAGCTAACTATGGCTACACCTTC. This rearrangement joins TRBV11-2 to TRBJ1-2; D gene ambiguous. Germline CDR1 and CDR2: SGHAT and FQNNGV. V was trimmed by 0 bases and J by 0 bases, leaving 5 bases between them. The CDR3 consists of 14 residues.

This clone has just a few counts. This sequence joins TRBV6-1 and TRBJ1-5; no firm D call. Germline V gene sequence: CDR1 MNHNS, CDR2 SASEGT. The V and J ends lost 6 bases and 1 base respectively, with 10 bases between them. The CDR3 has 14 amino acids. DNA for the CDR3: TGTGCCAGCAGCACTAGCTTGAGCAATCAGCCCCAGCATTTT. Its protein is CASSTSLSNQPQHF.

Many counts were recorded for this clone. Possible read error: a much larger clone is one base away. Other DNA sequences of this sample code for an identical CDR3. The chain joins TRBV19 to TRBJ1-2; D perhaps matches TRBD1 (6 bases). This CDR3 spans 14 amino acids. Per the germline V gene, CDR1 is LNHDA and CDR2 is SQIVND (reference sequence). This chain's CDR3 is CASSLRGQGYGYTF. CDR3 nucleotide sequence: TGCGCCAGTTCCCTCCGCGGGCAGGGGTATGGCTACACCTTC.

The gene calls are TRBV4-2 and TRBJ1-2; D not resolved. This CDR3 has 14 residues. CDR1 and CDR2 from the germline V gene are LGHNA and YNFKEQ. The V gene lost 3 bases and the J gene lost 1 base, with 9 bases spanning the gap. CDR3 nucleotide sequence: TGTGCCAGCAGCCAGGACGAATTTAACTATGGCTACACCTTC. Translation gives CASSQDEFNYGYTF.

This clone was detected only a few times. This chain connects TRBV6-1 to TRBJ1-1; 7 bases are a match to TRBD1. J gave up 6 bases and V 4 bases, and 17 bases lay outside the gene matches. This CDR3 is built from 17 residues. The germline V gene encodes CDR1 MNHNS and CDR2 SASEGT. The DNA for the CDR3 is TGTGCCAGCAGTGCGGACAGGCCAAGCCCTATGTACCCTGAAGCTTTCTTT. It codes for CASSADRPSPMYPEAFF.

CDR3 loop: CSVSRGRVTEAFF. The CDR3 DNA reads TGCAGTGTTAGCAGGGGTAGGGTCACTGAAGCTTTCTTT. The rearrangement links TRBV20-1 to TRBJ1-1, with a weak D call TRBD1 (6 bases). Trimming left V 7 bases short and J 4 bases short, with 16 bases between. There are 13 residues in the CDR3. Per germline, CDR1 DFQATT and CDR2 SNEGSKA (reference sequence).

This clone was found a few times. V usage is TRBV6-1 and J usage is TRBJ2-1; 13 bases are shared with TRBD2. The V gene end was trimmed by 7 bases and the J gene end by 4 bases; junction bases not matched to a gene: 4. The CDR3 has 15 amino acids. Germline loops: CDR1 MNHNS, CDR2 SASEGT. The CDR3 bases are TGTGCCAGCATGAGGGGACTAGCGGGATACAATGAGCAGTTCTTC. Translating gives CASMRGLAGYNEQFF.

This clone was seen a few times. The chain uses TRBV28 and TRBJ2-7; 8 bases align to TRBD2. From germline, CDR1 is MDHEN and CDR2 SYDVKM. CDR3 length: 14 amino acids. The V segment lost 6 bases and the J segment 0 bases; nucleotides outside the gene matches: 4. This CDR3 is CASSLGLASYEQYF. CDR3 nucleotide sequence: TGTGCCAGCAGCCTCGGACTAGCCTCCTACGAGCAGTACTTC. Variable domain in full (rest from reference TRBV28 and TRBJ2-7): DVKVTQSSRYLVKRTGEKVFLECVQDMDHENMFWYRQDPGLGLRLIYFSYDVKMKEKGDIPEGYSVSREKKERFSLILESASTNQTSMYLCASSLGLASYEQYFGPGTRLTVT.

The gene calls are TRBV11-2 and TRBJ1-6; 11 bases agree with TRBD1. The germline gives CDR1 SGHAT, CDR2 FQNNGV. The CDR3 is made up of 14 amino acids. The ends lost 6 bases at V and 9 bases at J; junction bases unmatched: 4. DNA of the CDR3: TGTGCCAGCAGTCTTGGACAGGGGGCTTCACCCCTCCACTTT. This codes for CASSLGQGASPLHF.

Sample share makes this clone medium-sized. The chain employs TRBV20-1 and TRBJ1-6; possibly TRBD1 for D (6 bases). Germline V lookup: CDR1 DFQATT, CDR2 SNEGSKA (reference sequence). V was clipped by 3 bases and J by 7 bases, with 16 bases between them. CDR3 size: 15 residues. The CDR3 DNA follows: TGCAGTGCTAGTCGGCCGGGGGCGAAGAATTCACCCCTCCACTTT. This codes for CSASRPGAKNSPLHF.

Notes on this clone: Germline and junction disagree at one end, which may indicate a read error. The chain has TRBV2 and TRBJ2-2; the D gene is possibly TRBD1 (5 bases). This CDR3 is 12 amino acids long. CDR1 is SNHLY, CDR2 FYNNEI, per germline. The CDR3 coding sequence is TGTGCCAGCGAAGGGGAATCCGCGGAGCTGTTGTTT. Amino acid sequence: CASEGESAELLF.

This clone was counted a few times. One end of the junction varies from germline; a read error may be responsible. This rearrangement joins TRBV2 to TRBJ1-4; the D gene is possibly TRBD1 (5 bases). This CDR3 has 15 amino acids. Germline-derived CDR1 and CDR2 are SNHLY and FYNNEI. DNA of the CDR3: TGTGCCAGCAGTGGACAGCTAACAACTAGTGAAAAACTGTTTTTT. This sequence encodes CASSGQLTTSEKLFF.

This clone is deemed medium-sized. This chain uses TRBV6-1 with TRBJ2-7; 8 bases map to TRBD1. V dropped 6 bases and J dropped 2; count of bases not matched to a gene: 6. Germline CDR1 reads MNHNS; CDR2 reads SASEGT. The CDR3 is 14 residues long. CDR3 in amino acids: CASRLDRGPYEQYF. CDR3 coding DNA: TGTGCCAGCAGACTCGACAGGGGCCCCTACGAGCAGTACTTC.

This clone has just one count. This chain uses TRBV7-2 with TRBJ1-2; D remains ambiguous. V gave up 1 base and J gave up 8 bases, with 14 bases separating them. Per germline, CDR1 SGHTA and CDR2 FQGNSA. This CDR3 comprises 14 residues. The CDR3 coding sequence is TGTGCCAGCAGCTTAGAAGGCCCTACGGGAGGCTACACCTTC. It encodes CASSLEGPTGGYTF.

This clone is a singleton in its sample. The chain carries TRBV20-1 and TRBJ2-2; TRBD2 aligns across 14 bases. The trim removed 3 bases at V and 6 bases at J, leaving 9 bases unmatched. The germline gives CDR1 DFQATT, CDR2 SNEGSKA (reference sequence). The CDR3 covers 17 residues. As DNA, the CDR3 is TGCAGTGCTAGTCCGGGACTAGCGGGAGAATGGGCCGGGGAGCTGTTTTTT. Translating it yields CSASPGLAGEWAGELFF.